This T cell receptor beta chain was identified during a study of Ad26.COV2.S vaccination and SARS-CoV-2 variants (TCRdb year 2021). Regarding the complete study: Vaccine-arm donors came from COV1001, a multicentre, randomized, double-blind, placebo-controlled phase I-IIa trial of Ad26.COV2.S in healthy adults. The TCR-sequenced set comprised around 30 samples: around 20 Ad26.COV2.S vaccine recipients, 5 placebo recipients and 8 SARS-CoV-2 convalescent individuals. Dosing of Ad26.COV2.S was intramuscular, at either 5x10^10 or 1x10^11 viral particles, delivered as one shot or as two shots spaced 56 days apart. Investigators did not know the trial group allocation while performing experiments and assessing outcomes. The specificity and breadth of SARS-CoV-2-reactive T cell receptors after Ad26.COV2.S vaccination were assessed by TCRbeta repertoire sequencing. Participants in the trial were split at random into five groups of five each, receiving low-dose or high-dose Ad26.COV2.S once or twice, or else placebo on both occasions.

The immunoSEQ Assay was the method used to sequence TCRbeta CDR3 regions. After extraction, genomic DNA underwent amplification by bias-controlled multiplex PCR, followed by high-throughput sequencing. In the authors' own workflow: To quantify the absolute abundance of every unique TCRbeta CDR3 region, sequences were collapsed and filtered. Usable DNA was measured by amplifying reference genes present in all nucleated cells, and TCRbeta template counts were normalized to that usable DNA to estimate T cell fraction. Repertoire TCRs were annotated as SARS-CoV-2-specific by exact matching of V gene, CDR3 amino acid sequence and J gene to a known reactive TCR set. The reference SARS-CoV-2 TCR set came from MIRA and was filtered for enrichment in COVID-19-positive ImmuneCODE repertoires, removing public or cross-reactive TCRs. Drawing on the MIRA antigens, annotated TCRs were analysed further at the level of specific ORF or position within ORF. Breadth was defined as annotated unique rearrangements over total unique productive rearrangements; depth was the summed frequency of those rearrangements. TCR breadth was compared between groups using two-sided Wilcoxon rank-sum tests. The clones in this table, taken by TCRdb from immuneACCESS, are in-frame only. Not every clone is retained; where verified, under half of the shortfall comes from an unresolved V gene, and the cause of the rest is unknown. V and J calls and clone size are as listed in that table; D and trimming were resolved from the DNA. This sample gives 500,000 or so clones in total; about 91% of them show up just once. The top ten hold just over 2.5% of the sample.

What the work shows at the level of the full study, not this receptor alone: Comparing responses between vaccine doses or regimens was not something the study was powered to do. Substantial breadth of spike-specific CD8+ and CD4+ T cell responses was reported after vaccination. According to the authors, total T cell responses may have been underestimated by the TCR breadth and depth analyses. Compared with placebo recipients, Ad26.COV2.S recipients showed higher spike-specific TCR breadth (P = 0.0014). Comparable non-spike TCR breadth was observed between vaccine and placebo recipients, consistent with only spike being contained in the vaccine.

CDR1 and CDR2 are drawn from the germline V gene: SGDLS, YYNGEE. The CDR3, cysteine through phenylalanine, is 15 amino acids long. Solely the CDR3 DNA is kept, with 45 bases framed from the first base. The V and J ends are trimmed by 0 bases and 8 bases, leaving 14 bases between them. Only one count was recorded for this clone. Its antigen is still unknown. Base qualities were left out, and no much larger clone turns up one base away. The treatment or condition label on this specimen signifies: 15 to 20 received Ad26.COV2.S at low or high dose, single or two shots; about 5 received placebo; per-sample allocation not given. Repertoires of vaccine and placebo recipients were sequenced from samples collected on day 63 after the first injection. In Cohort 1b, 25 or so adults aged 18-55 years were enrolled at a single site in Boston, USA, between 29 July and 7 August 2020. Ad26.COV2.S was a replication-incompetent adenovirus type 26 vector that expressed a prefusion-stabilized SARS-CoV-2 spike protein derived from the original Wuhan strain.

The sample consisted of peripheral blood, taken in a trial of Ad26.COV2.S vaccine versus placebo. The V and J segments used are TRBV9 and TRBJ2-2, with no confidently assigned D gene. The clonotype was recovered from a person aged 18-60 years who received the Ad26.COV2.S COVID-19 vaccine or a placebo. The bases are TGTGCCAGCAGCGTAGCTACCTGGCCCCCGGGGGAGCTGTTTTTT. This gives the protein CASSVATWPPGELFF. When the CDR3 is completed using the reference TRBV9 and TRBJ2-2 genes on either side, the full variable domain is DSGVTQTPKHLITATGQRVTLRCSPRSGDLSVYWYQQSLDQGLQFLIQYYNGEERAKGNILERFSAQQFPDLHSELNLSSLELGDSALYFCASSVATWPPGELFFGEGSRLTVL.